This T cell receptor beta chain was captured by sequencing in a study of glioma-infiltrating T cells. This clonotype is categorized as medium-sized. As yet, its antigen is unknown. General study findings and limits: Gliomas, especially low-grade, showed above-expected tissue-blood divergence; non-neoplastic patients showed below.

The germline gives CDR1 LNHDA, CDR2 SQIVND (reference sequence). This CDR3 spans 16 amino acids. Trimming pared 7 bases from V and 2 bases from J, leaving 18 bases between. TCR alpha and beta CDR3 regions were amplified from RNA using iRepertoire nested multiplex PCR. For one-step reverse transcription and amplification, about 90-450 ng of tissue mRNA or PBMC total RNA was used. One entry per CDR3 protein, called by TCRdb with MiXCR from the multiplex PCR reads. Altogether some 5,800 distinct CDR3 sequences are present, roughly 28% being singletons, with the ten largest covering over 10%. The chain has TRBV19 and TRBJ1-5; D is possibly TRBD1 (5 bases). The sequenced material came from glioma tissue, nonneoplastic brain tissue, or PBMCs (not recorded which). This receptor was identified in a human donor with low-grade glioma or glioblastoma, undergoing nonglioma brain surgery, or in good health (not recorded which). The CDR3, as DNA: TGTGCCAGTAATTCAGGACACCTGGGTCGCAATCAGCCCCAGCATTTT. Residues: CASNSGHLGRNQPQHF.